This T cell receptor beta chain derives from a study of OX40 agonist ivuxolimab in advanced cancers. Study summary: Dose-escalation cases comprised hepatocellular carcinoma, melanoma, renal cell or head and neck cancer. General observations from the study: Several nonresponders also turned out to have low normalized T-cell clonal expansion.

Comments on this clone: What it binds is unknown.

The CDR3 runs to 18 residues. The germline V gene encodes CDR1 MNHEY and CDR2 SMNVEV (reference sequence). V lost 0 bases to trimming and J lost 10 bases; unmatched junction nucleotides: 15. Generated by immunoSEQ multiplex PCR, the TCRdb table keeps only in-frame clones and is missing some. The sample lists around 80,000 clones, around 80% occurring once. Prior autoimmune disease or systemic immunosuppression barred patients. V is TRBV27 and J is TRBJ2-3, with TRBD2 matching over 11 bases. The sequencing here drew on CD4+ or CD8+ T cells sorted from blood, taken in a trial of the OX40 agonist ivuxolimab. This clonotype was obtained from an adult with an advanced solid tumor such as melanoma, head and neck, liver or kidney cancer. The DNA of the CDR3 is TGTGCCAGCAGTTTATCCACGAATCCGGGACTAGCGGTGGATGCGCAGTATTTT. It is translated as CASSLSTNPGLAVDAQYF.